This TCR beta chain is from a study of long-term antiretroviral therapy in people with HIV. General study points: The study collected blood between about 2003 and 2017, possibly under older ART regimens. Diversity measured after ART increased yet remained under transplant donor controls.

The ends were cut back, 5 bases at V and 4 bases at J, with 9 bases in the middle. The CDR3 totals 13 residues. Germline CDR1 and CDR2: LNHDA and SQIVND (reference sequence). In its sample, this clone was seen a few times. Its specificity is not known. Researchers ran immunoSEQ v3.0 at survey level. TCRdb's table, derived via immunoSEQ multiplex PCR, lists solely in-frame clones and lacks some. Of about 20,000 clones in the sample, more than 80% were seen once. This rearrangement joins TRBV19 to TRBJ1-5; possibly TRBD1 for D (6 bases). The sequence was collected from a middle-aged woman with HIV. Specimen: unsorted PBMCs, collected 0.2 years after starting antiretroviral therapy. The CDR3 reads CASSLDRNQPQHF. CDR3 in DNA: TGTGCCAGTAGTTTGGACAGAAATCAGCCCCAGCATTTT.